These 4 T cell receptor beta chains originate from one sample sequenced in a study of human T cells and chemical hapten exposure. Each CDR3 protein gets one entry after TCRdb re-called the RACE reads with MiXCR. The data contain approximately 370,000 distinct CDR3 sequences, roughly 6% of them singletons. Time point given: pre-sensitization, week 0. Treatment denoted: therapeutic diphenylcyclopropenone sensitization with weekly scalp DPC. The sequenced sample was whole blood, obtained in connection with sensitization to the hapten diphenylcyclopropenone (DPC). These receptors all come from a woman aged 18-35 years with alopecia areata. Some clones in this sample may be carry-over from other donors' samples.

In its sample, this clonotype was seen a few times. V usage is TRBV6-5 and J usage is TRBJ2-7; 8 bases align to TRBD1. Germline CDR1 and CDR2: MNHEY and SVGAGI. V was pared by 2 bases and J by 3 bases, with 15 bases of the junction left unmatched. The CDR3 contains 18 residues. CDR3 loop: CASSYRQTQGVKVYEQYF. As DNA, the CDR3 is TGTGCCAGCAGTTACCGGCAAACACAGGGGGTGAAAGTCTACGAGCAGTACTTC.

At least ten counts were recorded for this clonotype. The chain joins TRBV6-2 or TRBV6-3 to TRBJ1-2; D is ambiguous. The V end was cut by 5 bases, the J end by 8 bases, with 27 bases between. The CDR3 sequence is 17 residues long. Germline CDR1 and CDR2: MNHEY and SVGEGT. CDR3 loop: CASSNPGAGGPYLGYTF. DNA of the CDR3: TGTGCCAGCAGTAACCCCGGAGCAGGAGGCCCCTATTTGGGCTACACCTTC.

This clonotype turned up a few times. The chain joins TRBV20-1 to TRBJ1-5, with D unresolved. The CDR3 has 13 amino acids. Germline V gene data show CDR1 as DFQATT and CDR2 as SNEGSKA (reference sequence). The V end was cut by 3 bases, the J end by 3 bases, with 9 bases between. The DNA for the CDR3 is TGCAGTGCTAGTCTTAGGATCAATCAGCCCCAGCATTTT. Translating gives CSASLRINQPQHF.

This clonotype was counted many times. J is TRBJ1-5 and V is TRBV7-2; maybe TRBD1 (6 bases). Germline V gives CDR1 SGHTA, CDR2 FQGNSA. Trimming stripped 3 bases from V and 0 bases from J, with 12 bases between. This CDR3 region has 16 residues. CDR3 nucleotide sequence: TGTGCCAGCAGCTTGTCACAGGGTTTTAGCAATCAGCCCCAGCATTTT. Translated, it gives CASSLSQGFSNQPQHF.